Sequencing of this T cell receptor beta chain was carried out in a study of Ad26.COV2.S vaccination and SARS-CoV-2 variants. Study at large: Donor was in the COV1001 Ad26.COV2.S trial arm.

TCRdb's table, derived via immunoSEQ multiplex PCR, lists solely in-frame clones and lacks some. Of about 350,000 clones in the sample, approximately 90% were seen once. Findings and caveats of the study: Recipients of either vaccine or placebo displayed similar breadth of non-spike TCRs.

Turning to this clone: The antigen is undetermined.

V gave up 3 bases and J gave up 8 bases, with 17 bases separating them. The CDR3 totals 14 residues. Germline CDR1 SGDLS, CDR2 YYNGEE. Regarding treatment: around 19 received Ad26.COV2.S at low or high dose, single or two shots; several received placebo; per-sample allocation not given. Sampling was performed 63 days after the first vaccine or placebo injection. Donation came from an adult in Boston who was aged 18-55 years. The specimen comprised peripheral blood, sampled in a trial of Ad26.COV2.S vaccine versus placebo. This chain uses TRBV9 with TRBJ1-1, with D hard to call. This TCR was recovered from a person between 18 and 65 years old who received the Ad26.COV2.S COVID-19 vaccine or a placebo. The CDR3 DNA is TGTGCCAGCAGCGCTCAAACCGGGGTCACCGAAGCTTTCTTT. Its translation: CASSAQTGVTEAFF.